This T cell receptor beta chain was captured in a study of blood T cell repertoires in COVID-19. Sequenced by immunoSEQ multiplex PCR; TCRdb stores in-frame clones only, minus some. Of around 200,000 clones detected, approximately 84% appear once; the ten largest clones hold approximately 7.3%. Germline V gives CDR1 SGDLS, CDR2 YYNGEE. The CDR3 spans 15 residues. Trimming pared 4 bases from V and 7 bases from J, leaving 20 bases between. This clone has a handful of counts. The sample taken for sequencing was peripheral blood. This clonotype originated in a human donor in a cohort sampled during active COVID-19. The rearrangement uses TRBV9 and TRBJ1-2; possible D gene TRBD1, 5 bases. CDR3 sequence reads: CASSLASAGSGGYTF. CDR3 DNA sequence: TGTGCCAGCAGCTTAGCCTCCGCAGGGTCAGGTGGCTACACCTTC.